One sample yielded the 25 T cell receptor beta chains listed below, sequenced in a study of blood T cells in healthy people across ages. The authors ran a second PCR of roughly 6 to 11 cycles using a sample-barcoded 5' primer and a J-beta primer mix. TCRdb independently ran MiXCR on the 5' RACE reads; one entry per CDR3 protein. Among fewer than 2,000,000 distinct CDR3 sequences listed, roughly two fifths were seen once. Sequenced input: blood. The receptors derive from a human donor in good health.

This clonotype was observed a few times. The V call is TRBV4-2, the J call TRBJ2-6, with 9 bases fitting TRBD2. The V and J ends lost 4 bases and 1 base, in that order; junction bases with no gene match: 2. The CDR3 runs to 16 residues. The germline V gene encodes CDR1 LGHNA and CDR2 YNFKEQ. CDR3 sequence reads: CASSPAGGSGANVLTF. As DNA, the CDR3 is TGTGCCAGCAGCCCCGCGGGGGGGTCTGGGGCCAACGTCCTGACTTTC.

CDR3 region: CASSWGGQSYEQYF. CDR3 DNA: TGTGCCAGCAGTTGGGGGGGACAGAGCTACGAGCAGTACTTC. The rearrangement joins TRBV12-3 or TRBV12-4 to TRBJ2-7; D possibly uses TRBD1 or TRBD2 (7 bases each). The CDR3 is 14 residues long. V was trimmed by 4 bases and J by 3 bases, leaving 13 bases between them.

This clonotype appeared many times. The chain carries TRBV7-3 and TRBJ2-7; TRBD1 is a possible D gene (5 bases). The CDR3 extends over 14 amino acids. Per the germline V gene, CDR1 is SGHTA and CDR2 is FQGTGA. Trimming left V 1 base short and J 5 bases short, with 12 bases between. CDR3 nucleotide sequence: TGTGCCAGCAGCTTAATGGCTGGGGCGAACGAGCAGTACTTC. Translated: CASSLMAGANEQYF.

The J gene is TRBJ1-2, the V gene TRBV29-1, with D perhaps TRBD1 (6 bases). Trimming shortened V by 3 bases and J by 2 bases, and 13 bases separated the two germline ends. Germline V gives CDR1 SQVTM, CDR2 ANQGSEA. The CDR3 runs 14 residues. CDR3 region: CSVDEGRGNYGYTF. For the CDR3, the DNA is TGCAGCGTTGACGAGGGCAGGGGAAACTATGGCTACACCTTC. The whole variable domain, filled in from reference TRBV29-1 and TRBJ1-2, reads SAVISQKPSRDICQRGTSLTIQCQVDSQVTMMFWYRQQPGQSLTLIATANQGSEATYESGFVIDKFPISRPNLTFSTLTVSNMSPEDSSIYLCSVDEGRGNYGYTFGSGTRLTVV.

This clonotype was counted only a few times. The chain links TRBV7-9 to TRBJ2-5; D perhaps matches TRBD1 (5 bases). V dropped 1 base and J dropped 5 bases, with 14 bases sitting between them. CDR3 length equals 15 residues. Germline-derived CDR1 and CDR2 are SEHNR and FQNEAQ (reference sequence). CDR3 residues: CASSLGLFQGETQYF. The DNA for the CDR3 is TGTGCCAGCAGCTTAGGGTTGTTCCAGGGTGAGACCCAGTACTTC.

This chain connects TRBV4-1 to TRBJ1-1; perhaps TRBD1 as D (6 bases). Germline V CDR1 and CDR2: MGHRA, YSYEKL. The V and J ends lost 2 bases and 3 bases respectively, with 10 bases between them. This CDR3 spans 14 amino acids. The CDR3: CASSQLQGHTEAFF. The CDR3 DNA follows: TGCGCCAGCAGCCAATTACAGGGCCACACTGAAGCTTTCTTT.

The chain joins TRBV5-1 to TRBJ2-3, with TRBD1 identical over 8 bases. The junction had 6 bases not matched to a gene; V was cut back by 4 bases and J by 2 bases. Germline V lookup: CDR1 SGHRS, CDR2 YFSETQ. CDR3 length equals 15 residues. DNA of the CDR3: TGCGCCAGCAGCGGGACAGGCAGCCACACAGATACGCAGTATTTT. Protein sequence: CASSGTGSHTDTQYF.

In its sample, this clonotype was seen a few times. This sequence joins TRBV9 and TRBJ2-1, with TRBD2 as a possible D gene (6 bases). Germline values: CDR1 SGDLS, CDR2 YYNGEE. The ends were cut back, 1 base at V and 4 bases at J, with 12 bases in the middle. There are 15 residues in the CDR3. The DNA of the CDR3 is TGTGCCAGCAGCGTATTCGGGGGTGGGTACAATGAGCAGTTCTTC. This codes for CASSVFGGGYNEQFF.

This clonotype has a single count. A much larger clone is a single base away; this may be a read error. The rearrangement links TRBV6-6 to TRBJ1-5; D gene unclear. The V gene's germline CDR1 is MNHNY and CDR2 SVGAGI (reference sequence). The CDR3 covers 15 residues. The chain's CDR3 is CVSSYERNPNQPQHF. The CDR3 region has the DNA TGTGTCAGCAGTTACGAGCGTAATCCAAATCAGCCCCAGCATTTT.

For the CDR3, the DNA is TGTGCCAGCAGCTTTGGTCAGTCTGGTCGAGCTTTCTTT. Protein: CASSFGQSGRAFF. The rearrangement joins TRBV7-9 to TRBJ1-1; D is ambiguous. Trimming removed 3 bases at V and 10 bases at J, with 15 bases between. CDR1 is SEHNR and CDR2 is FQNEAQ in the germline V gene (reference sequence). There are 13 residues in the CDR3.

V is TRBV7-9 and J is TRBJ2-7; 7 positions agree with TRBD2. The germline V gene has CDR1 SEHNR and CDR2 FQNEAQ (reference sequence). V trimming: 5 bases; J trimming: 5 bases; junction bases outside the gene matches: 12. This CDR3 is built from 15 residues. CDR3 sequence reads: CASSLGEGSCHEQYF. The CDR3 coding sequence is TGTGCCAGCAGCCTCGGGGAGGGAAGCTGCCACGAGCAGTACTTC.

V gene TRBV28 combines with J gene TRBJ1-6; the match to TRBD1 covers 8 bases. The germline V gene encodes CDR1 MDHEN and CDR2 SYDVKM. The CDR3 has 14 residues. Losses at the gene ends were 3 bases for V and 9 bases for J; bases not matched to a gene: 4. This CDR3 reads CASSFETGVSPLHF. The CDR3 coding sequence is TGTGCCAGCAGTTTTGAGACAGGGGTTTCACCCCTCCACTTT. Supplemented by reference TRBV28 and TRBJ1-6, the full variable domain reads DVKVTQSSRYLVKRTGEKVFLECVQDMDHENMFWYRQDPGLGLRLIYFSYDVKMKEKGDIPEGYSVSREKKERFSLILESASTNQTSMYLCASSFETGVSPLHFGNGTRLTVT.

The genes are TRBV3-1 and TRBJ1-2; 8 nucleotides agree with TRBD1. This CDR3 contains 14 residues. The germline gives CDR1 LGHDT, CDR2 YNNKEL (reference sequence). With 1 base clipped from V and 4 bases from J, the junction kept 2 bases outside the gene matches. This chain's CDR3 is CASSQGDRRYGYTF. Here the CDR3 DNA reads TGTGCCAGCAGCCAAGGGGACAGGCGCTATGGCTACACCTTC. The full variable domain, completed using reference TRBV3-1 and TRBJ1-2, is DTAVSQTPKYLVTQMGNDKSIKCEQNLGHDTMYWYKQDSKKFLKIMFSYNNKELIINETVPNRFSPKSPDKAHLNLHINSLELGDSAVYFCASSQGDRRYGYTFGSGTRLTVV.

The V call is TRBV20-1, the J call TRBJ2-7, with TRBD2 identical over 10 bases. The CDR3 covers 15 residues. From germline, CDR1 is DFQATT and CDR2 SNEGSKA (reference sequence). V dropped 4 bases and J dropped 3; count of bases not matched to a gene: 9. CDR3 sequence (DNA): TGCAGTGCTACAGGAGGGGGGACTAGCGACTACGAGCAGTACTTC. Protein sequence: CSATGGGTSDYEQYF.

The chain couples TRBV12-3 or TRBV12-4 to TRBJ2-1; TRBD2 matches at 9 bases. The junction had 15 bases not matched to a gene; V was cut back by 11 bases and J by 1 base. This CDR3 has 17 residues. The CDR3 protein is CAGGRAGGQPSYNEQFF. The CDR3 DNA is TGTGCCGGCGGAAGAGCGGGGGGCCAACCATCCTACAATGAGCAGTTCTTC.

This clonotype was seen repeatedly, ten times or more. V is TRBV7-2 and J is TRBJ1-1; D might be TRBD1 (6 bases). The germline V gene encodes CDR1 SGHTA and CDR2 FQGNSA. V was cut by 3 bases and J by 4 bases, with 15 bases left in between. This CDR3 contains 15 residues. CDR3 protein: CASSFQTGPGTEAFF. DNA of the CDR3: TGTGCCAGCAGCTTCCAAACAGGGCCGGGCACTGAAGCTTTCTTT.

This clonotype was recorded a few times. The rearrangement joins TRBV29-1 to TRBJ1-2; D uncertain. Germline values: CDR1 SQVTM, CDR2 ANQGSEA. This CDR3 has 13 residues. The germline V and J ends were trimmed by 7 bases and 1 base, with 13 bases remaining between them. DNA of the CDR3: TGCAGCGCCTCAGGAGGGATTAACTATGGCTACACCTTC. This encodes CSASGGINYGYTF.

This clonotype was recorded once. The chain employs TRBV28 and TRBJ1-6; TRBD1 matches at 7 bases. CDR3 length equals 15 residues. Germline V gene data show CDR1 as MDHEN and CDR2 as SYDVKM. Trimming took 6 bases from V and 8 from J; bases not matched to a gene: 10. In DNA form, the CDR3 reads TGTGCCAGCAGGGTAGGGGGCGTCGGGTATTCACCCCTCCACTTT. This codes for CASRVGGVGYSPLHF.

V and J are TRBV3-1 and TRBJ1-2; TRBD1 might be the D (5 bases). The V gene lost 4 bases and the J gene lost 7 bases, with 22 bases spanning the gap. The germline CDR1 and CDR2 sequences are LGHDT and YNNKEL (reference sequence). CDR3 length equals 16 residues. CDR3 in amino acids: CASSRPAGVGPPGYTF. The CDR3 bases are TGTGCCAGCAGCCGGCCTGCGGGGGTCGGGCCTCCTGGCTACACCTTC.

This chain links TRBV4-2 with TRBJ2-3; TRBD2 aligns across 10 bases. The germline CDR1 and CDR2 sequences are LGHNA and YNFKEQ. The CDR3 covers 19 residues. J lost 0 bases, V lost 1 base, and 10 bases had no gene match. This chain's CDR3 is CASSQVLEAGGLSTDTQYF. CDR3 nucleotides: TGTGCCAGCAGCCAAGTTCTAGAAGCGGGGGGGCTCAGCACAGATACGCAGTATTTT.

Remarks on this clonotype: Relative to the germline gene, one junction end is altered; a read error may explain this. The chain recombines TRBV28 with TRBJ2-4; D possibly corresponds to TRBD2 (6 bases). The J call may be wrong; the DNA end is better matched by TRBJ2-5. The CDR3 is made up of 15 amino acids. Germline lookup yields CDR1 MDHEN and CDR2 SYDVKM. Here the CDR3 reads CASSLLAGMGETQYF. The CDR3, as DNA: TGTGCCAGCAGCTTATTGGCGGGGATGGGGGAGACCCAGTACTTC.

The J gene is TRBJ2-3, the V gene TRBV7-2; 7 bases agree with TRBD2. In germline, CDR1 is SGHTA, CDR2 FQGNSA. Trimming cost V 5 bases and J 2 bases; bases outside gene matches: 7. This CDR3 region has 15 residues. In nucleotides, the CDR3 is TGTGCCAGCAGCCAGGTGGGGGGGTACACAGATACGCAGTATTTT. It is translated as CASSQVGGYTDTQYF.

Comments on this clonotype: One end of the junction fails to match germline, which may point to a read error. The chain carries TRBV12-3 or TRBV12-4 and TRBJ2-3, with TRBD2 identical over 15 bases. CDR3 length: 14 amino acids. CDR3 sequence (DNA): TGTGCCAGCGGGACTAGCGGGGGGACAGATGCGCAGTATTTT. It specifies CASGTSGGTDAQYF.

The V and J genes are TRBV7-2 and TRBJ2-5, with TRBD2 matching 8 bases. Germline lookup yields CDR1 SGHTA and CDR2 FQGNSA. This CDR3 has 15 amino acids. V lost 5 bases, J lost 5 bases, and 10 bases stayed unmatched. The CDR3 bases are TGTGCCAGCAGCCCTGTAGCGGGGCGTGGGGAGACCCAGTACTTC. This translates into CASSPVAGRGETQYF.

This clonotype was detected a few times. V is TRBV5-1 and J is TRBJ2-7; D gene unclear. Trimming shortened V by 0 bases and J by 0 bases, and 7 bases separated the two germline ends. This CDR3 has 14 residues. Germline CDR1 and CDR2: SGHRS and YFSETQ. For the CDR3, the DNA is TGCGCCAGCAGCTTGGAACGAAACTCCTACGAGCAGTACTTC. Translation: CASSLERNSYEQYF.